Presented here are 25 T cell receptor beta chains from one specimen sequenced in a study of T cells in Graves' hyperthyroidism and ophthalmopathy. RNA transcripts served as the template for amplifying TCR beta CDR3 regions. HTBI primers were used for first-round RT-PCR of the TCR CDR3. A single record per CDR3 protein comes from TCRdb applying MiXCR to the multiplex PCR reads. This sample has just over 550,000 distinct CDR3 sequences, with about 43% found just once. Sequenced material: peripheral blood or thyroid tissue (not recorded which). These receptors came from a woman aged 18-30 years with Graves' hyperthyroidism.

The DNA for the CDR3 is TGCGCCAGCAGCCACCAGGGCGGTTCCTACGAGCAGTACTTC. This sequence encodes CASSHQGGSYEQYF. This rearrangement joins TRBV4-3 to TRBJ2-7, with D maybe TRBD1 (5 bases). V lost 3 bases and J lost 1, with 10 bases in between. Germline V gives CDR1 LGHNA, CDR2 YSLEER. The CDR3 totals 14 residues.

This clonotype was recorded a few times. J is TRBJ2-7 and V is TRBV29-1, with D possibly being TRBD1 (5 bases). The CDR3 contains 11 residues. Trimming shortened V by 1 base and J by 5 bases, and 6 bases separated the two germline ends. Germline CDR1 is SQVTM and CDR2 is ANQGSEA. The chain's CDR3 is CSVEGGNEQYF. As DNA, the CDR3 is TGCAGCGTTGAAGGGGGCAACGAGCAGTACTTC.

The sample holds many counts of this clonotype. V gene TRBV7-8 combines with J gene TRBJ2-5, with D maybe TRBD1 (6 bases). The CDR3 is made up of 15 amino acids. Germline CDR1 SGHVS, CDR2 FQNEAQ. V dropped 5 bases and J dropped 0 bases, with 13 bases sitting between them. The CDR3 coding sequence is TGTGCCAGCAGCGTAGGCCCAGGGGACCAAGAGACCCAGTACTTC. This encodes CASSVGPGDQETQYF.

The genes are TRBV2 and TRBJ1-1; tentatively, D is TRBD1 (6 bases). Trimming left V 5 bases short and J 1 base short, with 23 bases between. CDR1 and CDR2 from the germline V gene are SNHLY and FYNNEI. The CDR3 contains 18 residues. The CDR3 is CASSSPTGGGRSNTEAFF. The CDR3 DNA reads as TGTGCCAGCAGTTCCCCTACCGGGGGCGGGCGGTCGAACACTGAAGCTTTCTTT.

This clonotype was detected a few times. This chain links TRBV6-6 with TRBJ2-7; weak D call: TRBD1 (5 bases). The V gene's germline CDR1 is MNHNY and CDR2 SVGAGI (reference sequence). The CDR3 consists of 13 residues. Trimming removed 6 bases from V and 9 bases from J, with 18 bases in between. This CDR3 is CASSAGGSQGQYF. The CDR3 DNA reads TGTGCCAGCAGCGCCGGCGGCAGCCAGGGGCAGTACTTC.

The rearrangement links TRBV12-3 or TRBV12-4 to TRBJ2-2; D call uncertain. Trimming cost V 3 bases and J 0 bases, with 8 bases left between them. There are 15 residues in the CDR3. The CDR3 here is CASSFRRSNTGELFF. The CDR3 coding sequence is TGTGCCAGCAGTTTTAGGCGGTCGAACACCGGGGAGCTGTTTTTT.

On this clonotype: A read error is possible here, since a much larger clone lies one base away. The CDR3 loop reads CASSLLGASIQEAQYF. The DNA for the CDR3 is TGTGCCAGCAGCTTACTTGGGGCTAGCATACAAGAGGCCCAGTACTTC. The chain carries TRBV7-6 and TRBJ2-5; D tentatively fits TRBD1 or TRBD2 (5 bases each). This CDR3 comprises 16 residues. Germline V lookup: CDR1 SGHVS, CDR2 FNYEAQ.

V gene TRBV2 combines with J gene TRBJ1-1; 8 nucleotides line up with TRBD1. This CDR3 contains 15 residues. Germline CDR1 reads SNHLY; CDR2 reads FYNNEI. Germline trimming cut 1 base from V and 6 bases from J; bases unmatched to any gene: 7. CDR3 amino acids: CASSEEDRVSPEAFF. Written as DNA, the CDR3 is TGTGCCAGCAGTGAAGAGGACAGGGTGAGCCCTGAAGCTTTCTTT.

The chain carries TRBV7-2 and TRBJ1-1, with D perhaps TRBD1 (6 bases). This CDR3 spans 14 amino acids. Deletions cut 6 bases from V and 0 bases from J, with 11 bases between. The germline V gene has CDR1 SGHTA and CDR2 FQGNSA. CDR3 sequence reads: CASSHRDMNTEAFF. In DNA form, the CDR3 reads TGTGCCAGCAGTCACAGGGATATGAACACTGAAGCTTTCTTT.

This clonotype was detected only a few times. The CDR3 nucleotides read TGTGCTAGTGGTTTGGATCAGGGGGCAGATGAGACCCAGTACTTC. Translating it yields CASGLDQGADETQYF. The rearrangement uses TRBV12-5 and TRBJ2-5; TRBD1 matches 8 bases. In germline, CDR1 is LGHNT, CDR2 FRNRAP. J was trimmed by 5 bases and V by 1 base; bases with no gene match: 6. The CDR3 is made up of 15 amino acids.

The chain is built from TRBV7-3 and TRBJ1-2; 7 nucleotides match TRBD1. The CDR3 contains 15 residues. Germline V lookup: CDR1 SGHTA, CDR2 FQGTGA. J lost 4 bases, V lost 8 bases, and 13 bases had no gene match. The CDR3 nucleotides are TGTGCCAGCTCTGACAGTACCTCAGGGGGCTATGGCTACACCTTC. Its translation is CASSDSTSGGYGYTF. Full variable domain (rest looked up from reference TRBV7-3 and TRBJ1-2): GAGVSQTPSNKVTEKGKYVELRCDPISGHTALYWYRQSLGQGPEFLIYFQGTGAADDSGLPNDRFFAVRPEGSVSTLKIQRTERGDSAVYLCASSDSTSGGYGYTFGSGTRLTVV.

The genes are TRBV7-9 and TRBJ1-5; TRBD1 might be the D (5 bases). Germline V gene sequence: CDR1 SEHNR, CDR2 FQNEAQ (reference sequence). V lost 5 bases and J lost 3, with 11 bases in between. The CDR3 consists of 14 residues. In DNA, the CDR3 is TGTGCCAGCAGCGCCCCGGGACTCAATCAGCCCCAGCATTTT. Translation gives CASSAPGLNQPQHF.

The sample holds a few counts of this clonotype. CDR3 DNA: TGCAGTGCTAGACCGACAGAAGGAAACACCATATATTTT. It encodes CSARPTEGNTIYF. The chain employs TRBV20-1 and TRBJ1-3, with a tentative D call TRBD1 (5 bases). The CDR3 spans 13 residues. V was trimmed by 2 bases and J by 4 bases, leaving 9 bases between them. From germline, CDR1 is DFQATT and CDR2 SNEGSKA (reference sequence).

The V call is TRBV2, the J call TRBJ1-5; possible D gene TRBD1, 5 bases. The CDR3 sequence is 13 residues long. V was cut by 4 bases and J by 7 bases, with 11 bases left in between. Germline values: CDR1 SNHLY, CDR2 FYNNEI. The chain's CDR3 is CASSGAGQQPQHF. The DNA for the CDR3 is TGTGCCAGCAGTGGGGCGGGGCAACAGCCCCAGCATTTT.

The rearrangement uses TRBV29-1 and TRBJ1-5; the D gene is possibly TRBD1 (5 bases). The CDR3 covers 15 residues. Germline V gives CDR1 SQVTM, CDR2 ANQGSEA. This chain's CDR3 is CSARPGTARNQPQHF. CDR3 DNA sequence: TGCAGTGCTAGGCCCGGGACGGCGCGCAATCAGCCCCAGCATTTT.

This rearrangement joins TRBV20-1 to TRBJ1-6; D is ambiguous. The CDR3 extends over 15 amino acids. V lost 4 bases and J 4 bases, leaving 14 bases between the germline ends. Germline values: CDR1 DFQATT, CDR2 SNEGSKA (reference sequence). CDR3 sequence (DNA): TGCAGTGCTATGCAAGGAGGTCCGTATAATTCACCCCTCCACTTT. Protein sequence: CSAMQGGPYNSPLHF.

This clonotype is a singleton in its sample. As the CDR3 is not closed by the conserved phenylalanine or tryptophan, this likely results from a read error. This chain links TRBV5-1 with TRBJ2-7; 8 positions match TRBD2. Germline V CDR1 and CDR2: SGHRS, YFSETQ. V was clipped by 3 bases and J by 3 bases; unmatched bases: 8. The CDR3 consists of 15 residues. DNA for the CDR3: TGCGCCAGCAGCTCAAGCGGGAGCCCCAGCTACGAGCAGTACCTC. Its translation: CASSSSGSPSYEQYL.

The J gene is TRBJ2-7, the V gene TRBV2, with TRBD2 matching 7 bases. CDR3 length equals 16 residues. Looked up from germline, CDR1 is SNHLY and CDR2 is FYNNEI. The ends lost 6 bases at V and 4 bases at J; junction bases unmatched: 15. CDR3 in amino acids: CASSPLSGPEGYEQYF. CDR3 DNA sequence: TGTGCCAGCAGCCCCCTTAGCGGGCCTGAGGGGTACGAGCAGTACTTC.

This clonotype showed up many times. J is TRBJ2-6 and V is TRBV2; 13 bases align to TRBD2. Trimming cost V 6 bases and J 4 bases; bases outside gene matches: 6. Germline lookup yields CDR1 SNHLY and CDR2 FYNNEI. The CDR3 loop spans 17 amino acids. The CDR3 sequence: CASRELAGGPGANVLTF. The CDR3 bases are TGTGCCAGCAGGGAACTAGCGGGAGGGCCGGGGGCCAACGTCCTGACTTTC.

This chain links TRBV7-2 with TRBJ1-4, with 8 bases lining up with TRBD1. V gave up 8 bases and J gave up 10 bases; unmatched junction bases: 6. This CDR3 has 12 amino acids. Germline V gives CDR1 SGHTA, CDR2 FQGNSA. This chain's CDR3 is CASQDREGKLFF. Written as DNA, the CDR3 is TGTGCCAGCCAGGACAGGGAGGGAAAACTGTTTTTT.

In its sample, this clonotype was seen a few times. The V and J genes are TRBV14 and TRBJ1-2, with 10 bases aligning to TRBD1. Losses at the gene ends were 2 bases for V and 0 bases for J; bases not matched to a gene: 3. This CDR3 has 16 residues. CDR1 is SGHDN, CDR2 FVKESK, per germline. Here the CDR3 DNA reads TGTGCCAGCAGCCAACACGGACAGGGGGCTAACTATGGCTACACCTTC. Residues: CASSQHGQGANYGYTF.

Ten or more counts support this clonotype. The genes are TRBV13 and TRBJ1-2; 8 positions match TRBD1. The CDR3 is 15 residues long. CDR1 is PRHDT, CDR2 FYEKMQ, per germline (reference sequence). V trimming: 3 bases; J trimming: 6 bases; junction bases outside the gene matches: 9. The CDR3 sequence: CASSFADRGVDGYTF. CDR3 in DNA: TGTGCCAGCAGCTTCGCTGACAGGGGAGTTGATGGCTACACCTTC.

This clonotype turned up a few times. CDR3 loop: CATSRGAGTGGWMNTEAFF. In nucleotides, the CDR3 is TGTGCCACCAGCAGAGGCGCCGGGACAGGGGGATGGATGAACACTGAAGCTTTCTTT. The V call is TRBV15, the J call TRBJ1-1; 11 nucleotides match TRBD1. CDR3 length equals 19 residues. From germline, CDR1 is LNHNV and CDR2 YYDKDF (reference sequence). V gave up 1 base and J gave up 0 bases; unmatched junction bases: 10.

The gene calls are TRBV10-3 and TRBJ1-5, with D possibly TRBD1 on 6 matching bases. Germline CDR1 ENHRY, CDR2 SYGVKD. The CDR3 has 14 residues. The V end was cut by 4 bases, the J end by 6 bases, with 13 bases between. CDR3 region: CAISAQGARQPQHF. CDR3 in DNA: TGTGCCATCAGTGCACAGGGAGCTCGTCAGCCCCAGCATTTT.

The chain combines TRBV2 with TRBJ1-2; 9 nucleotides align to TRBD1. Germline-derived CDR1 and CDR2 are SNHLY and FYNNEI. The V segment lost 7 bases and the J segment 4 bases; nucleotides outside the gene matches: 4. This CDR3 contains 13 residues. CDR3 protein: CASNTDRGYGYTF. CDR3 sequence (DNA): TGTGCCAGCAATACGGACAGGGGCTATGGCTACACCTTC.